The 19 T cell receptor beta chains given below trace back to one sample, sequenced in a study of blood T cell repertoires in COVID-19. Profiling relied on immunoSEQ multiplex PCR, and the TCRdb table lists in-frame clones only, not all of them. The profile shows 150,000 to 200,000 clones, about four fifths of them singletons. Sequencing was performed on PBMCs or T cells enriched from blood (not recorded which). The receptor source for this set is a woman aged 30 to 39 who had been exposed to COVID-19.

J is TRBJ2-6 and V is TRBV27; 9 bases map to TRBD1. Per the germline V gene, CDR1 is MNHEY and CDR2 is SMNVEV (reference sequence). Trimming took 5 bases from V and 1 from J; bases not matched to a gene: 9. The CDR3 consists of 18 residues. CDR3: CASSRGTGLFSGANVLTF. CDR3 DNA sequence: TGTGCCAGCAGTCGAGGGACAGGGCTTTTTTCTGGGGCCAACGTCCTGACTTTC.

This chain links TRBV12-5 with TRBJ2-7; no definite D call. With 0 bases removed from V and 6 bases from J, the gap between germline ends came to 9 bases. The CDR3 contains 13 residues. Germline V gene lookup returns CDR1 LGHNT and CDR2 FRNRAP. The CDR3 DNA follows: TGTGCTAGTGGTTTGGTTTCGGTACCCGAGCAGTACTTC. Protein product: CASGLVSVPEQYF. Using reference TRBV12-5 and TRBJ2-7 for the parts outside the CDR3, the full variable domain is DARVTQTPRHKVTEMGQEVTMRCQPILGHNTVFWYRQTMMQGLELLAYFRNRAPLDDSGMPKDRFSAEMPDATLATLKIQPSEPRDSAVYFCASGLVSVPEQYFGPGTRLTVT.

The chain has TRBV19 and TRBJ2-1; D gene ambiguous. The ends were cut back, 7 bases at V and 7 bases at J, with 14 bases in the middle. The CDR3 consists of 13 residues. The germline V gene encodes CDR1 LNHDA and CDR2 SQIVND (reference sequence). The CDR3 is CASMNGFLNEQFF. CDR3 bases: TGTGCCAGTATGAACGGTTTCTTGAATGAGCAGTTCTTC.

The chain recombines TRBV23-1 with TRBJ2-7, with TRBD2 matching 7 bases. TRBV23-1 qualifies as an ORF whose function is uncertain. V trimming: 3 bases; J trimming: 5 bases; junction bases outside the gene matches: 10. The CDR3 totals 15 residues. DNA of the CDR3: TGCGCCAGCAGTCAGTCGGCTAGCGGCCCGGACGAGCAGTACTTC. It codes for CASSQSASGPDEQYF.

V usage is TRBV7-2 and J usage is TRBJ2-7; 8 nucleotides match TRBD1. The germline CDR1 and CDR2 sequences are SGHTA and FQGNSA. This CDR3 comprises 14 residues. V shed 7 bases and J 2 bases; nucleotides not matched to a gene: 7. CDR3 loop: CASIPDRGTYEQYF. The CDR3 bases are TGTGCCAGCATCCCCGACAGGGGCACCTACGAGCAGTACTTC.

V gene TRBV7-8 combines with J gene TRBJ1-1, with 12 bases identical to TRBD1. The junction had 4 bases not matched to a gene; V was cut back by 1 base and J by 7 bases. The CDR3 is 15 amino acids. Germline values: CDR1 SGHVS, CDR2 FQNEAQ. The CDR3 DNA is TGTGCCAGCAGCTTAGAAGGGACAGGGGGCTTTGAAGCTTTCTTT. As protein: CASSLEGTGGFEAFF.

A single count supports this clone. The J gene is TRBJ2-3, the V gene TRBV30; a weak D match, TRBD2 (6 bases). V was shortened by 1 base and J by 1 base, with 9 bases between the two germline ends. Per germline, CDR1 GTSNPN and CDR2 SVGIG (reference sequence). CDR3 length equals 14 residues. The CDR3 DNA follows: TGTGCCTGGAGTGAGGCTAGCGGCACAGATACGCAGTATTTT. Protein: CAWSEASGTDTQYF.

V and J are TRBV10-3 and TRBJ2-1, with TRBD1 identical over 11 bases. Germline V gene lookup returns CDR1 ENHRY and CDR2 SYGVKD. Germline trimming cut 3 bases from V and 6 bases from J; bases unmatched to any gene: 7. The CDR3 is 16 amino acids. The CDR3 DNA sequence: TGTGCCATCAGTGAACCGGGACAGGGGGGAATCAATGAGCAGTTCTTC. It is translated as CAISEPGQGGINEQFF.

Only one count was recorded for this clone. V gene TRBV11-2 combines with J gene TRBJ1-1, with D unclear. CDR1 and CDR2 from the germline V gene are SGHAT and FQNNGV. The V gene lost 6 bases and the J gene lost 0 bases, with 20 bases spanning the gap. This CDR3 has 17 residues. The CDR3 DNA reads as TGTGCCAGCAGGAGCTCGCCCTCAAAATCCATGAACACTGAAGCTTTCTTT. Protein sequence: CASRSSPSKSMNTEAFF. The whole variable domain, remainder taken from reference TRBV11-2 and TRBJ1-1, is EAGVAQSPRYKIIEKRQSVAFWCNPISGHATLYWYQQILGQGPKLLIQFQNNGVVDDSQLPKDRFSAERLKGVDSTLKIQPAKLEDSAVYLCASRSSPSKSMNTEAFFGQGTRLTVV.

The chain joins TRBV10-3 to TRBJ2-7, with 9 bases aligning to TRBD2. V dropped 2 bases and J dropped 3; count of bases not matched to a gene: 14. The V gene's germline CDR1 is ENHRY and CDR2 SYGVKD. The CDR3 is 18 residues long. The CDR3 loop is CAISEANYVAGANYEQYF. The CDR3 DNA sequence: TGTGCCATCAGTGAGGCCAACTATGTAGCGGGAGCGAACTACGAGCAGTACTTC.

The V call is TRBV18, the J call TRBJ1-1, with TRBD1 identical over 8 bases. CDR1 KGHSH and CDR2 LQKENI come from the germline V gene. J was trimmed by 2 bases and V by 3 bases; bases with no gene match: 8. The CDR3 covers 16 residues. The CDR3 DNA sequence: TGTGCCAGCTCACCCTTTGGGACAGGTACTAACACTGAAGCTTTCTTT. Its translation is CASSPFGTGTNTEAFF.

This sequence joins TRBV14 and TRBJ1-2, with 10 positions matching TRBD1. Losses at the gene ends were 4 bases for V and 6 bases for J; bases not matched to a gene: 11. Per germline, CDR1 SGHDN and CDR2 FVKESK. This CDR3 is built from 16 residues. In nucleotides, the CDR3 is TGTGCCAGCAGCCGAGCCGTTGACAGGGGGCGAAATGGCTACACCTTC. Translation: CASSRAVDRGRNGYTF.

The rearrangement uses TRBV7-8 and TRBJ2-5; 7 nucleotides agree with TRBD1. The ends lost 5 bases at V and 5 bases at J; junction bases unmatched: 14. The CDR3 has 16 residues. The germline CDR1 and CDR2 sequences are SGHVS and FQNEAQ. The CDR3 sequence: CASSLLNRGPRETQYF. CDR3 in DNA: TGTGCCAGCAGCCTACTGAACAGGGGACCGCGCGAGACCCAGTACTTC.

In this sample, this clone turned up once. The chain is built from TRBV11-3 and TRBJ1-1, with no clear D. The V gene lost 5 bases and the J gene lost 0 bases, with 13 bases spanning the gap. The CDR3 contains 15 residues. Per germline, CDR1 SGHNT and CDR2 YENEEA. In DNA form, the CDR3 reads TGTGCCAGCAGCCCCTCGGGTTACCTGAACACTGAAGCTTTCTTT. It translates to CASSPSGYLNTEAFF.

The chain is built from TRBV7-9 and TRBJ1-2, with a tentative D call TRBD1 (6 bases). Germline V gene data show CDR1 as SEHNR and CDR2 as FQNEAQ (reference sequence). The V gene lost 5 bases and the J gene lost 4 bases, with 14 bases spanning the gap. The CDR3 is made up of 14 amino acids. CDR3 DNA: TGTGCCAGCAGCACGACGATACAGGGCTATGGCTACACCTTC. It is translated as CASSTTIQGYGYTF.

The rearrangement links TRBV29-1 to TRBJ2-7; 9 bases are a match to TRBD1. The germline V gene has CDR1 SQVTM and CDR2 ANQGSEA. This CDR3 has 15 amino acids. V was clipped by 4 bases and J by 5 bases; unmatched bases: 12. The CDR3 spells CSVGGQGRFQDEQYF. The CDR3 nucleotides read TGCAGCGTTGGAGGACAGGGGAGGTTTCAGGACGAGCAGTACTTC.

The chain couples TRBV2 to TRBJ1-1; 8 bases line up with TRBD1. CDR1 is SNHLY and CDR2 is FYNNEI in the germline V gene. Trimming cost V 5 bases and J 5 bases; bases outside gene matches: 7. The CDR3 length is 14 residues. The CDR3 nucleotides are TGTGCCAGCAGTCCGTATACAGGGGGAACTGAAGCTTTCTTT. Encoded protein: CASSPYTGGTEAFF.

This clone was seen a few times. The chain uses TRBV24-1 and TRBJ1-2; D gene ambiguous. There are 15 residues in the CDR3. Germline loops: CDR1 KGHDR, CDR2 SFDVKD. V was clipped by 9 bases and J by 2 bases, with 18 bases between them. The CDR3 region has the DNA TGTGCCACCCCCCCGGGGAATGGGGAGAACTATGGCTACACCTTC. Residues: CATPPGNGENYGYTF.

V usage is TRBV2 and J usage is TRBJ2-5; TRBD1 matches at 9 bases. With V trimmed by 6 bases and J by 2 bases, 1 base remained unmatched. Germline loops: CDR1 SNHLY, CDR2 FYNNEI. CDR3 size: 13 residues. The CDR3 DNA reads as TGTGCCAGCAGCGGGACAGGGCAAGAGACCCAGTACTTC. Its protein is CASSGTGQETQYF.